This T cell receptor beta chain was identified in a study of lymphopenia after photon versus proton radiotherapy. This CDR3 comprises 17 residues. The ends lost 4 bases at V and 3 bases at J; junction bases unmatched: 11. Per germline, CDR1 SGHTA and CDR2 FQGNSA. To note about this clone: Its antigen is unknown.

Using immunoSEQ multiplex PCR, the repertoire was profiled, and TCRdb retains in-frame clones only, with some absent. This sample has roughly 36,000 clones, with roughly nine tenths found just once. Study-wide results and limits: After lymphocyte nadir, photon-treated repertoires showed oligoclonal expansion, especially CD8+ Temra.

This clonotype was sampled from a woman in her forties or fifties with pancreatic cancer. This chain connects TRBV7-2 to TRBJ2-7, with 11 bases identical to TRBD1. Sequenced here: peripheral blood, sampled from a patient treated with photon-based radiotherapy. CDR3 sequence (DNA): TGTGCCAGCAGCTCCCGCGGGGGGACAGGGGGGATCTACGAGCAGTACTTC. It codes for CASSSRGGTGGIYEQYF.